This T cell receptor (beta chain) came from a study of beta chain features in type 1 diabetes. Looking at the study overall: Over all samples combined, around 110 million sorted cells were examined.

Sorting of CD4+ naive, central memory, regulatory and stem cell-like memory cells was performed via CD45RO/CCR7/CD25/CD127/CD95/CD27. All of the sorted populations showed purity greater than 95%. Study-level points and caveats: Since sequencing was performed on cDNA, cells with high TCR expression could be over-represented.

With respect to this clone: Antigen: not known.

The length of the CDR3 is 12 residues. Between the trimmed V and J ends, which lost 1 base and 4 bases, there was a span of 8 bases. Germline lookup yields CDR1 GTSNPN and CDR2 SVGIG (reference sequence). Expressed TCRB transcripts were sequenced because the entire RNA isolate underwent reverse transcription. The assay was immunoSEQ multiplex PCR, and TCRdb's table has in-frame clones only and misses some. The sample has 220,000 or so clones; 68% are singletons. The chain has TRBV30 and TRBJ2-7; no definite D call. The source of this sequence is a man under 40 in good health. Sequencing was done on a sample of naive CD4+ T cells from blood. The CDR3 bases are TGTGCCTGGAGTGGTGGCCGGTACGAGCAGTACTTC. Its protein is CAWSGGRYEQYF.